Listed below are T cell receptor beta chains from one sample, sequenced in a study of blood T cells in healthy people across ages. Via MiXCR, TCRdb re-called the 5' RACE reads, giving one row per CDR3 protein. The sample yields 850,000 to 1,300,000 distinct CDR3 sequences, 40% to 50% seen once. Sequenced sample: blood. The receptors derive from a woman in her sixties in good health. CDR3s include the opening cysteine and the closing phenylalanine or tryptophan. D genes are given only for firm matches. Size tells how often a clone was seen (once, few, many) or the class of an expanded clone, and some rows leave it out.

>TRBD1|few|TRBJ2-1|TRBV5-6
TGTGCCACGACTTGGACCGGGACAGGGGATAGTGGTGAGCAGTTCTTC
CATTWTGTGDSGEQFF
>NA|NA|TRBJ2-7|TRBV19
TGTGCCAGTAGTCTAGCCAGGAAGGCATCCGAGCAGTACTTC
CASSLARKASEQYF
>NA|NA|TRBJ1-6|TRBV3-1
TGTGCCAGCAGCCCCTCGCTTATGGGAGGTTCACCCCTCCACTTT
CASSPSLMGGSPLHF
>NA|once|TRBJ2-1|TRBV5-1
TGCGCCAGCAGCCGGCAAGGAGGTGAGCAGTTCTTC
CASSRQGGEQFF
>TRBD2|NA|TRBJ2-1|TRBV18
TGTGCCAGCTCCCTTCGACTAGCGGATTCCAATGAGCAGTTCTTC
CASSLRLADSNEQFF
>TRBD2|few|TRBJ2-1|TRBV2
TGTGCCAGCAACCCTAGGGCGGGAGTTTACAATGAGCAGTTCTTC
CASNPRAGVYNEQFF
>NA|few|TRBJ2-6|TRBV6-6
TGTGCCAGCACCCAAAGCTCTGGGGCCAACGTCCTGACTTTC
CASTQSSGANVLTF
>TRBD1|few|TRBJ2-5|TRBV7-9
TGTGCCAGCAGCTTAGATCGAACAGGGGGTCAAACCGAGACCCAGTACTTC
CASSLDRTGGQTETQYF
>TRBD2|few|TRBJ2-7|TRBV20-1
TGCAGTGCCCCACTAGAGCGGGGAGGTTACGAGCAGTACTTC
CSAPLERGGYEQYF
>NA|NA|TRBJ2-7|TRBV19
TGTGCCAGTAGCCGGACTGTCCCTTCCTACGAGCAGTACTTC
CASSRTVPSYEQYF
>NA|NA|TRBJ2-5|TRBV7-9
TGTGCCAACAGCTTAGTTCCGGGTACACCCCAAGAGACCCAGTACTTC
CANSLVPGTPQETQYF
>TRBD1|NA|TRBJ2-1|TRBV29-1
TGCAGCGCGGACAGGGAACGGGGCAATGAGCAGTTCTTC
CSADRERGNEQFF
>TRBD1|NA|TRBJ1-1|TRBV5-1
TGCGCCAGCAGCTTGGCCACGGGACAGTTTCGAATGAACACTGAAGCTTTCTTT
CASSLATGQFRMNTEAFF
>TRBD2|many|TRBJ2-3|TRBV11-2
TGTGCCAGCAGCTTAGACGGTAGCGGGATTGGTGATACGCAGTATTTT
CASSLDGSGIGDTQYF
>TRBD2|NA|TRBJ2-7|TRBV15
TGTGCCACCAGCAGAGTCGGGGGGGGACAAGACTACGAGCAGTACTTC
CATSRVGGGQDYEQYF
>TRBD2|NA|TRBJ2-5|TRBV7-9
TGTGCCAGCAGCTTTGGTGAGCGGGAAGTAGAGACCCAGTACTTC
CASSFGEREVETQYF
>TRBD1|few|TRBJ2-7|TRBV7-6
TGTGCCAGCAGCGGTCGACAGGGGGCTTACGAGCAGTACTTC
CASSGRQGAYEQYF
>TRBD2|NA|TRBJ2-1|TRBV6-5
TGTGCCAGCAGTTACACCTCAGGACTAGCGGGAGTGTTAGGCTTTAGCAATGAGCAGTTCTTC
CASSYTSGLAGVLGFSNEQFF
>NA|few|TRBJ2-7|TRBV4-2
TGTGCCAGCAGCCAAGGTGGGGTGGGGGACGAGCAGTACTTC
CASSQGGVGDEQYF
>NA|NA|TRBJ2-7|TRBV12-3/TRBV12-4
TGTGCCAGCAGTTTATTCGGGACGGACAGCTCCTACGAGCAGTACTTC
CASSLFGTDSSYEQYF
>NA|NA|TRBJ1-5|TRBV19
TGTGCCAGCTCGTTCGAGGACGGGGATCAGCCCCAGCATTTT
CASSFEDGDQPQHF
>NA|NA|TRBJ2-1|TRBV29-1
TGCAGCGCGGGATTGACAGTATTGAACAATGAGCAGTTCTTC
CSAGLTVLNNEQFF
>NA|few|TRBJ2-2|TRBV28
TGTGCCAGCAGCTTATACACCGGGGAGCTGTTTTTT
CASSLYTGELFF
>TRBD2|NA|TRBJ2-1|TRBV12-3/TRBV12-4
TGTGCCAGCAGCCCGGATAGCGGGATTGGGCCCTACAATGAGCAGTTCTTC
CASSPDSGIGPYNEQFF
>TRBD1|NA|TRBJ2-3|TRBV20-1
TGCAGTGCCGAAGGGACAGGGGGCGGGAGCACAGATACGCAGTATTTT
CSAEGTGGGSTDTQYF
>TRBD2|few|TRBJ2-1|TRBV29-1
TGCAGCGTTCCTCGGGAGGGAATCGCCTACAATGAGCAGTTCTTC
CSVPREGIAYNEQFF
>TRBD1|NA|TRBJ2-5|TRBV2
TGTGCCAGCACTAGGACAGGGATCCAAGAGACCCAGTACTTC
CASTRTGIQETQYF
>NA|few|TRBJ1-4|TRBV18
TGTGCCAGCTCACCACCATACGCTAATGAAAAACTGTTTTTT
CASSPPYANEKLFF
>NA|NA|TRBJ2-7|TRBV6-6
TGTGCCAGCAGCGCAAGGGGGGCAACCTACGAGCAGTACTTC
CASSARGATYEQYF
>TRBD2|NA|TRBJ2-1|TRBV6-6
TGTGCCAGCAGTTCCCCTAGCGGGAGGATGAATGAGCAGTTCTTC
CASSSPSGRMNEQFF
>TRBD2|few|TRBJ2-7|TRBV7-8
TGTGCCAGCAGCCCAATCACGGGACTAGCGATCTACGAGCAGTACTTC
CASSPITGLAIYEQYF
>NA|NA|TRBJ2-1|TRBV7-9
TGTGCCAGCAGCCGTATCGACAATGAGCAGTTCTTC
CASSRIDNEQFF
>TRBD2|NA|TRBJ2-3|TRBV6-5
TGTGCCAGCAGTTACGAGCGGGAGAGGGATACGCAGTATTTT
CASSYERERDTQYF
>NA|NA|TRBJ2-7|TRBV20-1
TGCAGTGCTAGAGATATTTCGACGGGTTCCTACGAGCAGTACTTC
CSARDISTGSYEQYF
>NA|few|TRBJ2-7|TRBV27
TGTGCCAGTACTCAGGGGCTTGCCTACGAGCAGTACTTC
CASTQGLAYEQYF
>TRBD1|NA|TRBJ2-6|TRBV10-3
TGTGCCAGTTCGGGACAGGTCTCCTCTGGGGCCAACGTCCTGACTTTC
CASSGQVSSGANVLTF
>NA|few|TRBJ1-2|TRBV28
TGTGCCAGCGCGGGGGGGGGCACTAACTATGGCTACACCTTC
CASAGGGTNYGYTF
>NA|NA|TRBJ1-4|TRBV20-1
TGCAGTGCTAAGACAGGAGGGAAACTGTTTTTT
CSAKTGGKLFF
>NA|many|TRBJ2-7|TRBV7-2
TGTGCCAGCAGCTTAGTACCGGGATTGCGAGAGCAGTACTTC
CASSLVPGLREQYF
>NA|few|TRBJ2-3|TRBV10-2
TGCGCCAGCAGTGAGCTAGCGTCGGATACGCAGTATTTT
CASSELASDTQYF
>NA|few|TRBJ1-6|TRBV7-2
TGTGCCAGCAGCTTAGCGTCGGGACTGAATAATTCACCCCTCCACTTT
CASSLASGLNNSPLHF
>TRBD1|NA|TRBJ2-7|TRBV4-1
TGCGCCAGCAGCCAACTAAGGTTGGGACAGGGGACCGACGAGCAGTACTTC
CASSQLRLGQGTDEQYF
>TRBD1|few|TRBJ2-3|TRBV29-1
TGCAGCGTTGAGGGGACAGGTCTCACAGATACGCAGTATTTT
CSVEGTGLTDTQYF
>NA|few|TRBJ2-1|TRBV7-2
TGTGCCAGCAGCTTACTGAGGTCCGGTGAGCAGTTCTTC
CASSLLRSGEQFF
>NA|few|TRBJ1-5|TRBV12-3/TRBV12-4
TGTGCCAGCAGTGCTCCGGGACGTAGCAATCAGCCCCAGCATTTT
CASSAPGRSNQPQHF
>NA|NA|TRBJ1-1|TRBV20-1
TGCAGTGCTAGAGTGGGGGCAGGGAACACTGAAGCTTTCTTT
CSARVGAGNTEAFF
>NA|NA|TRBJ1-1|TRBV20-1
TGCAGTGCTAGTCGGACAGTTTACACTGAAGCTTTCTTT
CSASRTVYTEAFF
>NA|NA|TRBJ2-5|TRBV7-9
TGTGCCAGCAGCGCTGCGTCCGGGCAGGTTGGAAAGACCCAGTACTTC
CASSAASGQVGKTQYF
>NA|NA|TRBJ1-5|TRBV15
TGTGCCACCAGCAGAGGGGAAGGGGGGACCAATCAGCCCCAGCATTTT
CATSRGEGGTNQPQHF
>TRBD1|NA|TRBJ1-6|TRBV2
TGTGCCAGCAGTGAGACCCGGACAGGGTCGGCACCCCTCCACTTT
CASSETRTGSAPLHF
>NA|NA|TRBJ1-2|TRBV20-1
TGCAGTGCTAAGATTGGGGGAGGTGGCTACACCTTC
CSAKIGGGGYTF
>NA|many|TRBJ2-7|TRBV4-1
TGCGCCAGCAGCCAAGTGGTAGCGGCCCCCTACGAGCAGTACTTC
CASSQVVAAPYEQYF
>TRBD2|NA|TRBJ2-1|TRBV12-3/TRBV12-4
TGTGCCAGCAGCCAAAGAGGGCTAGCGGGATACAATGAGCAGTTCTTC
CASSQRGLAGYNEQFF
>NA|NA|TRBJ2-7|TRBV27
TGTGCCAGCAGCAACCTAGGGGCAGGGGTTTACGAGCAGTACTTC
CASSNLGAGVYEQYF